Reported below is one T cell receptor beta chain. This CDR3 is also generated by other DNA sequences in the sample. The sample originates from a study of blood T cell repertoires in COVID-19. Data came from immunoSEQ multiplex PCR; TCRdb stores just in-frame clones and leaves some out. The table has nearly 200,000 clones, almost 85% seen once; the top ten hold about 6.9%. The CDR3 has 14 residues. From germline, CDR1 is ENHRY and CDR2 SYGVKD. V was clipped by 2 bases and J by 6 bases, with 11 bases between them. The sequenced material came from peripheral blood. This TCR was recovered from a human donor with acute or convalescent COVID-19. The donor label of this sample is uncertain. V gene TRBV10-3 combines with J gene TRBJ1-5, with D tentatively TRBD1 (5 bases). In DNA form, the CDR3 reads TGTGCCATCAGTGAGGGGCAGGGCGGTCAGCCCCAGCATTTT. Residues: CAISEGQGGQPQHF.